The T cell receptor beta chain under discussion was sequenced for a study of blood T cells in healthy people across ages. Each donor's blood draw was approximately 10 milliliters of peripheral blood. There are many counts of this clonotype. A J-beta primer mix and a sample-barcoded 5' primer were used in a second PCR of about 7 to 12 cycles. TCRdb used MiXCR to reprocess the 5' RACE reads, holding one entry per CDR3 protein. In the table there are roughly 550,000 distinct CDR3 sequences, 24% of which are singletons. Germline lookup yields CDR1 LGHNA and CDR2 YSLEER. CDR3 length: 13 residues. V lost 5 bases to trimming and J lost 8 bases; unmatched junction nucleotides: 3. These same records also appear under a second study, on T cells of mothers and their children. From that paper: Overlap measured in related mother-child pairs was slightly, non-significantly higher than in unrelated pairs.

Sequencing was done on a sample of blood. The TCR was taken from a boy younger than 18 in good health. The rearrangement uses TRBV4-3 and TRBJ2-4; 10 bases agree with TRBD1. CDR3 sequence: CASSSGTGDIQYF. The CDR3 bases are TGCGCCAGCAGCTCCGGGACAGGGGACATTCAGTACTTC.